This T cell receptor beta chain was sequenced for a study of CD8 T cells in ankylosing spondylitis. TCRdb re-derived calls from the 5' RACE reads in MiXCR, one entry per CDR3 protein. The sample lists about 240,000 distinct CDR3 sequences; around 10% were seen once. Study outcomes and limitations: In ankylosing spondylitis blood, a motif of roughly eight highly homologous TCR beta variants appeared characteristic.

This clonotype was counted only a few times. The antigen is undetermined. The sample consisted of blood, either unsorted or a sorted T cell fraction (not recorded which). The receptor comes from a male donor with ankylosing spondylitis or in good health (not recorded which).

CDR3 loop: CASSYNPYRARNTIYF. The DNA of the CDR3 is TGTGCCAGCAGTTACAACCCGTACAGGGCCCGAAACACCATATATTTT. The J gene is TRBJ1-3, the V gene TRBV6-5, with a possible D match to TRBD1 (6 bases). The CDR3 covers 16 residues. The germline V gene has CDR1 MNHEY and CDR2 SVGAGI. V lost 2 bases, J lost 5 bases, and 16 bases lay in between.